The rows below give T cell receptor beta chains drawn from one sample of a study of Ad26.COV2.S vaccination and SARS-CoV-2 variants. The method was immunoSEQ multiplex PCR; TCRdb's version includes in-frame clones alone and lacks a portion of them. The sample lists around 300,000 clones, 90% occurring once. Sequencing was performed on peripheral blood, taken in a trial of Ad26.COV2.S vaccine versus placebo. The source is a person between 18 and 65 years old who received the Ad26.COV2.S COVID-19 vaccine or a placebo. Each CDR3 is given with its conserved first and last residue. The D gene is left open where the match is weak. Size is omitted from some rows. Given values are once, few, many or a class for expanded clones.

clone size	V gene	D gene	J gene	CDR3 protein	CDR3 DNA
.	TRBV14	.	TRBJ1-1	CASSQARIRLLNTEAFF	TGTGCCAGCAGCCAAGCCCGCATTAGACTTTTGAACACTGAAGCTTTCTTT
.	TRBV5-8	.	TRBJ2-3	CASSLAEWTDDTQYF	TGTGCCAGCAGCTTGGCCGAGTGGACAGACGATACGCAGTATTTT
.	TRBV21-1	.	TRBJ2-1	CASSKGWSGRALYEQFF	TGTGCCAGCAGCAAAGGTTGGAGCGGGAGGGCCTTGTATGAGCAGTTCTTC
.	TRBV28	.	TRBJ1-1	CASFREMNTEAFF	TGTGCCAGCTTCCGAGAGATGAACACTGAAGCTTTCTTT
few	TRBV29-1	.	TRBJ1-1	CSVEGMNTEAFF	TGCAGCGTTGAGGGCATGAACACTGAAGCTTTCTTT
.	TRBV7-8	.	TRBJ1-1	CASRYGGANTEAFF	TGTGCCAGCAGGTACGGAGGGGCAAACACTGAAGCTTTCTTT
once	TRBV7-2	.	TRBJ2-1	CASSLVSQGRGYNEQFF	TGTGCCAGCAGCTTAGTAAGTCAGGGACGGGGCTACAATGAGCAGTTCTTC
.	TRBV5-1	.	TRBJ2-3	CASSLGTVRLSTDTQYF	TGCGCCAGCAGCTTGGGGACAGTTCGCTTATCCACAGATACGCAGTATTTT
.	TRBV7-2	TRBD1	TRBJ1-3	CASSQAGGSGNTIYF	TGTGCCAGCAGCCAAGCAGGGGGCTCTGGAAACACCATATATTTT
.	TRBV7-9	.	TRBJ2-2	CASLDDTGELFF	TGTGCCAGCCTGGATGACACCGGGGAGCTGTTTTTT
few	TRBV5-4	.	TRBJ1-6	CASSQTKSSYNSPLHF	TGTGCCAGCAGCCAAACAAAGAGCTCCTATAATTCACCCCTCCACTTT
.	TRBV28	.	TRBJ1-6	CASSLGRWGSSSYNSPLHF	TGTGCCAGCAGTTTAGGGCGTTGGGGCAGTAGCTCCTATAATTCACCCCTCCACTTT
.	TRBV18	.	TRBJ2-2	CASSPTRNGAAGELFF	TGTGCCAGCTCACCAACGAGGAACGGTGCGGCCGGGGAGCTGTTTTTT
.	TRBV10-3	.	TRBJ1-1	CAISESEGRTEAFF	TGTGCCATCAGTGAGTCAGAGGGAAGGACTGAAGCTTTCTTT
.	TRBV11-2	.	TRBJ2-3	CASSLRTDTQYF	TGTGCCAGCAGCTTGCGCACAGATACGCAGTATTTT
.	TRBV29-1	TRBD2	TRBJ2-3	CTLRGSTDTQYF	TGCACCCTGCGGGGGAGCACAGATACGCAGTATTTT
.	TRBV7-9	TRBD1	TRBJ1-1	CASSLDRGGNTEAFF	TGTGCCAGCAGCTTGGACAGGGGGGGAAACACTGAAGCTTTCTTT